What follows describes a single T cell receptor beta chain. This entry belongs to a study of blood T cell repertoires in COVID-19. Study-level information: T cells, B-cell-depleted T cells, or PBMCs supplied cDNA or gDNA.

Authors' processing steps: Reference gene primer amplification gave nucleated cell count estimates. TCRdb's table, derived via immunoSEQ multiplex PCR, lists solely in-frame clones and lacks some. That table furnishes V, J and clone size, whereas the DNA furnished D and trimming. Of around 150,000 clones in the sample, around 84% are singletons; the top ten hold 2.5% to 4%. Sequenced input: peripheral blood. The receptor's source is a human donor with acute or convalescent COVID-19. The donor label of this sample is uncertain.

The CDR3 coding sequence is TGTGCCAGCAGCTTCTCGGTGGGACAGGGGGTATATGGCTACACCTTC. Translating gives CASSFSVGQGVYGYTF. V usage is TRBV7-9 and J usage is TRBJ1-2; 11 bases are shared with TRBD1. The CDR3 is made up of 16 amino acids. Losses at the gene ends were 3 bases for V and 5 bases for J; bases not matched to a gene: 8. Germline CDR1 reads SEHNR; CDR2 reads FQNEAQ (reference sequence).